The 10 T cell receptor beta chains listed next were all sequenced from one sample in a study of cytomegalovirus exposure and HLA in healthy donors. Vbeta (60) and Jbeta (13) primers were used in the PCR. TCRdb's table, derived via immunoSEQ multiplex PCR, lists solely in-frame clones and lacks some. In the table there are 35,000 to 55,000 clones, about two thirds of which are singletons. The source material was PBMCs. The source of these receptors is a man aged 55 to 70 in good health and CMV-seropositive.

The chain recombines TRBV5-6 with TRBJ2-1; a possible D gene is TRBD1 (5 bases). Germline V CDR1 and CDR2: SGHDT, YYEEEE. This CDR3 is 12 amino acids long. V was clipped by 0 bases and J by 15 bases, with 13 bases between them. In DNA, the CDR3 is TGTGCCAGCAGCTTGGGGGGAAGGGGTCTGTTCTTC. Translating it yields CASSLGGRGLFF.

This clone has only one observation. The genes are TRBV4-2 and TRBJ2-6, with TRBD1 identical over 7 bases. The CDR3 length is 18 residues. Germline CDR1 reads LGHNA; CDR2 reads YNFKEQ. J was trimmed by 0 bases and V by 2 bases; bases with no gene match: 7. CDR3 bases: TGTGCCAGCAGCCAAATAAGGTCAGGGGGCTCTGGGGCCAACGTCCTGACTTTC. It encodes CASSQIRSGGSGANVLTF.

This chain links TRBV2 with TRBJ2-7, with 11 bases that match TRBD2. The CDR3 has 17 amino acids. J gave up 1 base and V 3 bases, and 8 bases lay outside the gene matches. The germline CDR1 and CDR2 sequences are SNHLY and FYNNEI. CDR3 DNA: TGTGCCAGCAGTGATCGAACTAGCGGGAGAGGGTCCTACGAGCAGTACTTC. This sequence encodes CASSDRTSGRGSYEQYF.

This chain uses TRBV6-5 with TRBJ2-7; 10 nucleotides agree with TRBD1. The CDR3 runs to 14 residues. Trimming cost V 6 bases and J 2 bases; bases outside gene matches: 4. Germline assignment: CDR1 MNHEY and CDR2 SVGAGI. The CDR3 DNA is TGTGCCAGCAGGCGGACAGGGGGTCCCTACGAGCAGTACTTC. This codes for CASRRTGGPYEQYF.

The chain couples TRBV28 to TRBJ1-1; D may be TRBD1 (6 bases). Germline V gives CDR1 MDHEN, CDR2 SYDVKM. The V end was cut by 3 bases, the J end by 3 bases, with 8 bases between. CDR3 length: 13 residues. CDR3 DNA: TGTGCCAGCAGTTTGCAGGGGCACACTGAAGCTTTCTTT. It yields the protein CASSLQGHTEAFF. The full variable domain, completed using reference TRBV28 and TRBJ1-1, is DVKVTQSSRYLVKRTGEKVFLECVQDMDHENMFWYRQDPGLGLRLIYFSYDVKMKEKGDIPEGYSVSREKKERFSLILESASTNQTSMYLCASSLQGHTEAFFGQGTRLTVV.

This clone is a singleton in its sample. The V call is TRBV5-1, the J call TRBJ1-3, with unresolved D. This CDR3 has 13 residues. Trimming cost V 7 bases and J 0 bases, with 8 bases left between them. Looked up from germline, CDR1 is SGHRS and CDR2 is YFSETQ. The CDR3 nucleotides read TGCGCCAGCGCAGGCGTCTCTGGAAACACCATATATTTT. Its protein product is CASAGVSGNTIYF.

This clone was recorded a few times. This chain connects TRBV6-1 to TRBJ2-2; D call uncertain. The CDR3 length is 14 residues. V dropped 1 base and J dropped 3 bases, with 6 bases sitting between them. Germline loops: CDR1 MNHNS, CDR2 SASEGT. The CDR3 DNA reads as TGTGCCAGCAGTGAAGGAGAGTACACCGGGGAGCTGTTTTTT. It codes for CASSEGEYTGELFF.

The chain carries TRBV15 and TRBJ1-5; D is possibly TRBD1 (6 bases). This CDR3 is 15 amino acids long. Germline CDR1 is LNHNV and CDR2 is YYDKDF (reference sequence). V lost 3 bases to trimming and J lost 10 bases, with 19 bases between them. CDR3 DNA: TGTGCCACCAGCAGTGAACAGGCACTCAGGGGACCCCAGCATTTT. Amino acid sequence: CATSSEQALRGPQHF.

The gene calls are TRBV5-1 and TRBJ2-3; D possibly corresponds to TRBD1 (6 bases). The CDR3 spans 15 residues. The V gene's germline CDR1 is SGHRS and CDR2 YFSETQ. V was shortened by 3 bases and J by 1 base, with 12 bases between the two germline ends. CDR3 coding DNA: TGCGCCAGCAGCTCAGGGGTCTTAGGCACAGATACGCAGTATTTT. It specifies CASSSGVLGTDTQYF.

This chain connects TRBV7-3 to TRBJ2-3, with 13 nucleotides matching TRBD2. Per the germline V gene, CDR1 is SGHTA and CDR2 is FQGTGA. The CDR3 spans 17 residues. The V and J ends lost 5 bases and 8 bases, in that order; junction bases with no gene match: 13. CDR3 nucleotides: TGTGCCAGCAGCCCAAACCCACTAGCGGGAGGGGGAGTTACGCAGTATTTT. Its translation: CASSPNPLAGGGVTQYF.